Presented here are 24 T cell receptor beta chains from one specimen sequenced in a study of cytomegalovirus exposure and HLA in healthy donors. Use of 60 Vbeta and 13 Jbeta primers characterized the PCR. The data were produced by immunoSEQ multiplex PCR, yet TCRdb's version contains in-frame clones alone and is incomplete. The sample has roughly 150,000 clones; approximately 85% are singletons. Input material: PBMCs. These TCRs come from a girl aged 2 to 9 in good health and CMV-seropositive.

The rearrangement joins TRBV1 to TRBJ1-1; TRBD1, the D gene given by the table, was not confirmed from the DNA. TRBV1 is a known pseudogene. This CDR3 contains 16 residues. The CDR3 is CTRRQGASCADTEAFF. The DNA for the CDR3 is TGCACCAGGCGACAGGGGGCGAGTTGCGCGGACACTGAAGCTTTCTTT.

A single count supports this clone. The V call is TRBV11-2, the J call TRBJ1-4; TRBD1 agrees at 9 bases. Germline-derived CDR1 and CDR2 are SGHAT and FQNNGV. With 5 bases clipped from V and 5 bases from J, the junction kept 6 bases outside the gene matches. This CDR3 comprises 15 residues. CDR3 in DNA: TGTGCCAGCAGCCGCCCGGGACAGGGAAATGAAAAACTGTTTTTT. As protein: CASSRPGQGNEKLFF.

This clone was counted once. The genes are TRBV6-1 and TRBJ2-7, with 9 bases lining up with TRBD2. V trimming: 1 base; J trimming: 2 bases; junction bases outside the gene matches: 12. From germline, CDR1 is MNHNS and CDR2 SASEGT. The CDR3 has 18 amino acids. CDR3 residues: CASSEGNSGRPYPYEQYF. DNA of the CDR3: TGTGCCAGCAGTGAAGGGAACAGCGGGAGGCCGTACCCCTACGAGCAGTACTTC.

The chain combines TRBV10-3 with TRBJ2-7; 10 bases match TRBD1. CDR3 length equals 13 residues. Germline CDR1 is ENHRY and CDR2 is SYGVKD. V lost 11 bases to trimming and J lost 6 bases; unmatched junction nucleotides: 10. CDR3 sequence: CAGKGTGDGEQYF. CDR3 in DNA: TGTGCCGGAAAGGGGACAGGGGATGGCGAGCAGTACTTC.

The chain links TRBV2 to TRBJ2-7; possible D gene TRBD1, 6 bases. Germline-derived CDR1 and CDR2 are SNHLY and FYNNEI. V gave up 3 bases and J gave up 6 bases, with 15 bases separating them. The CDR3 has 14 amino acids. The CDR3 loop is CASSELKTGGEQYF. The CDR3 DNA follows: TGTGCCAGCAGTGAGCTTAAGACAGGAGGCGAGCAGTACTTC.

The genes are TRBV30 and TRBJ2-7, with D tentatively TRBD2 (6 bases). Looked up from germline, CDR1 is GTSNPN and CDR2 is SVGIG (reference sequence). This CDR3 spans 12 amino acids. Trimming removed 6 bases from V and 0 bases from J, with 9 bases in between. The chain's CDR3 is CACRRGSYEQYF. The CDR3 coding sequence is TGTGCCTGCAGGCGGGGCTCCTACGAGCAGTACTTC. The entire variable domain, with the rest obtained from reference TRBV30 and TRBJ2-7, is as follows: SQTIHQWPATLVQPVGSPLSLECTVEGTSNPNLYWYRQAAGRGLQLLFYSVGIGQISSEVPQNLSASRPQDRQFILSSKKLLLSDSGFYLCACRRGSYEQYFGPGTRLTVT.

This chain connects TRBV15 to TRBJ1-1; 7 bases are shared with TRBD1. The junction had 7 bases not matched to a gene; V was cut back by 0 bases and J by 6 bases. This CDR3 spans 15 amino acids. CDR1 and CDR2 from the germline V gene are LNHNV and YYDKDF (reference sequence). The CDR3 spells CATSRDTGATAEAFF. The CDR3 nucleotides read TGTGCCACCAGCAGAGACACAGGGGCCACTGCTGAAGCTTTCTTT. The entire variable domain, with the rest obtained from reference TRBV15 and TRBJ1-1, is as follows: DAMVIQNPRYQVTQFGKPVTLSCSQTLNHNVMYWYQQKSSQAPKLLFHYYDKDFNNEADTPDNFQSRRPNTSFCFLDIRSPGLGDTAMYLCATSRDTGATAEAFFGQGTRLTVV.

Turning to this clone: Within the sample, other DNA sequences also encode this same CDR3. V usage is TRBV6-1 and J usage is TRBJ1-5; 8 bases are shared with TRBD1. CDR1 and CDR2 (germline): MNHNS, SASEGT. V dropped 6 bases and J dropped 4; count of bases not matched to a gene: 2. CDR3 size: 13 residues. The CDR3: CASSRQGNQPQHF. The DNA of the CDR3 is TGTGCCAGCAGCAGACAGGGGAATCAGCCCCAGCATTTT.

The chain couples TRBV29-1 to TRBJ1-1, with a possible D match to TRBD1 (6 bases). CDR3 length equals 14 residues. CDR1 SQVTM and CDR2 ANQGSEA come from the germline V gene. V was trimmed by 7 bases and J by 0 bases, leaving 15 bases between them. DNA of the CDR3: TGCAGCGCTGACACGGGACAATTGAACACTGAAGCTTTCTTT. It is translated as CSADTGQLNTEAFF.

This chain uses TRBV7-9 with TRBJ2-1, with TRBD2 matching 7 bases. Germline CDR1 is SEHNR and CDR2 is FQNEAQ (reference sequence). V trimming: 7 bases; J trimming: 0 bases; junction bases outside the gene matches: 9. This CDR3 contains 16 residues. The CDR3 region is CASTLSGLSSYNEQFF. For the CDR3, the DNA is TGTGCCAGCACCCTTAGCGGGCTTAGCTCCTACAATGAGCAGTTCTTC.

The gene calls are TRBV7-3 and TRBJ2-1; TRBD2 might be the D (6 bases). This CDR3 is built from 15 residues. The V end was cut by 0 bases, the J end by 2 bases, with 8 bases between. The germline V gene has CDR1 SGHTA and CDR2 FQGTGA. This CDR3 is CASSLTPGAYNEQFF. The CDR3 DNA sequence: TGTGCCAGCAGCTTAACACCGGGAGCCTACAATGAGCAGTTCTTC.

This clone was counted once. CDR3 residues: CSGLTATEAFF. The CDR3 DNA reads TGCAGCGGCCTGACTGCTACTGAAGCTTTCTTT. V is TRBV29-1 and J is TRBJ1-1, with D uncertain. Germline CDR1 and CDR2: SQVTM and ANQGSEA. The CDR3 extends over 11 amino acids. Trimming shortened V by 7 bases and J by 5 bases, and 11 bases separated the two germline ends.

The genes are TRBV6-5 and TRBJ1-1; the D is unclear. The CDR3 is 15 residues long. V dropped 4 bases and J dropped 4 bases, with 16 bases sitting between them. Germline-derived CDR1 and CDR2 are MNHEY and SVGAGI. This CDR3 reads CASSSLSGAGTEAFF. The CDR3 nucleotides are TGTGCCAGCAGTTCCCTCTCTGGCGCGGGCACTGAAGCTTTCTTT.

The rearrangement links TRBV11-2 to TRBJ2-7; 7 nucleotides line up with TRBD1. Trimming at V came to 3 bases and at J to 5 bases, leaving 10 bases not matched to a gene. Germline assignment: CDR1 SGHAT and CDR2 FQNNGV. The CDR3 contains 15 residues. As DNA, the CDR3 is TGTGCCAGCAGCTTTCGGCCCACCGACAGGGACGAGCAGTACTTC. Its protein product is CASSFRPTDRDEQYF.

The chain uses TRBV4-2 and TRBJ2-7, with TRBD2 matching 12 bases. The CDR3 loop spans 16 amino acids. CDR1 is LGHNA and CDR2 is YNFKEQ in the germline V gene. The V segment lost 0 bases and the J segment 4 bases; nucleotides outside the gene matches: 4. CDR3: CASSQELAGGWYEQYF. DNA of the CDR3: TGTGCCAGCAGCCAAGAGCTAGCGGGAGGGTGGTACGAGCAGTACTTC.

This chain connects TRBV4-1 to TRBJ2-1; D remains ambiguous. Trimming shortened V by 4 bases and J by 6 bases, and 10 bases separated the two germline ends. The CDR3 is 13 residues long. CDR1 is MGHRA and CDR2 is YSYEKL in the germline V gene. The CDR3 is CASSPTRSNEQFF. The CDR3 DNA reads TGCGCCAGCAGCCCTACGAGGAGCAATGAGCAGTTCTTC.

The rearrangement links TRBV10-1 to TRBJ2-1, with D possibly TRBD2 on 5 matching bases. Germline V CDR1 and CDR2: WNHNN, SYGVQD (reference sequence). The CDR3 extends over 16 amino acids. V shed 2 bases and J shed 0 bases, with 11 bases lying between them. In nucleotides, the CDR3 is TGCGCCAGCAGTGAGGTGGTCGGGGACTCCTACAATGAGCAGTTCTTC. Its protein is CASSEVVGDSYNEQFF.

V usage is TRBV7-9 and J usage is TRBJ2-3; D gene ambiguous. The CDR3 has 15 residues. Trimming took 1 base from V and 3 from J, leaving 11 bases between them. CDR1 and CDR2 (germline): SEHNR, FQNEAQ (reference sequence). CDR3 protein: CASSLDLDRTDTQYF. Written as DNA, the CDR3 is TGTGCCAGCAGCTTAGACCTAGATAGGACAGATACGCAGTATTTT.

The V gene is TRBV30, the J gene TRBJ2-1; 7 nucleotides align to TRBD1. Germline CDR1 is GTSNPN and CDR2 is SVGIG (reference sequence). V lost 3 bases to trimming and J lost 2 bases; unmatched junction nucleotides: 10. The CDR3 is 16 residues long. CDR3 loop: CAWSRQGRLTYNEQFF. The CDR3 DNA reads TGTGCCTGGAGCCGACAGGGCAGACTTACCTACAATGAGCAGTTCTTC.

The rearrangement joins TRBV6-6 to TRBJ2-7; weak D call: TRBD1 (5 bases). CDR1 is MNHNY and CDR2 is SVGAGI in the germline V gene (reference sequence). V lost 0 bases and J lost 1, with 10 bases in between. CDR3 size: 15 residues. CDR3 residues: CASSYSLDTSYEQYF. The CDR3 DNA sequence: TGTGCCAGCAGTTACTCACTGGACACGTCCTACGAGCAGTACTTC.

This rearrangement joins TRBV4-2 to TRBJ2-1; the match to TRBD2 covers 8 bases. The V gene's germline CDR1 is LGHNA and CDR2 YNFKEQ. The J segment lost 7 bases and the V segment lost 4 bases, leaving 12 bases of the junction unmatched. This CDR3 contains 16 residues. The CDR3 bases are TGTGCCAGCAGCCCTCCGGCGGGACTAGGTCAGAATGAGCAGTTCTTC. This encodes CASSPPAGLGQNEQFF.

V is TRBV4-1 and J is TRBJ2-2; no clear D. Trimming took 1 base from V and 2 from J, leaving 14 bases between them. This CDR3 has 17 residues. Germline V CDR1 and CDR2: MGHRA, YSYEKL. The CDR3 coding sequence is TGCGCCAGCAGCCAAGTTATTGGCAATCCCAACACCGGGGAGCTGTTTTTT. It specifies CASSQVIGNPNTGELFF.

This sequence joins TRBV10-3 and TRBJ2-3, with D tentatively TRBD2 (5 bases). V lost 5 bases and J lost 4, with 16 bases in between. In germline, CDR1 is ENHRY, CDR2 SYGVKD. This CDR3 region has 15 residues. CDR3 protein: CAISMTREGADTQYF. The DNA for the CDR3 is TGTGCCATCAGTATGACCCGGGAAGGCGCAGATACGCAGTATTTT.

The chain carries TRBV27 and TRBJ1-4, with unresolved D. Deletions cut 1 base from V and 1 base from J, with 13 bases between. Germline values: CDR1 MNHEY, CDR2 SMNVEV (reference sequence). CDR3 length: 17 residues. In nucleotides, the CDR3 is TGTGCCAGCAGTTTATTACCGCCCGGTGAAACTAATGAAAAACTGTTTTTT. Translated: CASSLLPPGETNEKLFF. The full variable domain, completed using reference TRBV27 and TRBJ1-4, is EAQVTQNPRYLITVTGKKLTVTCSQNMNHEYMSWYRQDPGLGLRQIYYSMNVEVTDKGDVPEGYKVSRKEKRNFPLILESPSPNQTSLYFCASSLLPPGETNEKLFFGSGTQLSVL.